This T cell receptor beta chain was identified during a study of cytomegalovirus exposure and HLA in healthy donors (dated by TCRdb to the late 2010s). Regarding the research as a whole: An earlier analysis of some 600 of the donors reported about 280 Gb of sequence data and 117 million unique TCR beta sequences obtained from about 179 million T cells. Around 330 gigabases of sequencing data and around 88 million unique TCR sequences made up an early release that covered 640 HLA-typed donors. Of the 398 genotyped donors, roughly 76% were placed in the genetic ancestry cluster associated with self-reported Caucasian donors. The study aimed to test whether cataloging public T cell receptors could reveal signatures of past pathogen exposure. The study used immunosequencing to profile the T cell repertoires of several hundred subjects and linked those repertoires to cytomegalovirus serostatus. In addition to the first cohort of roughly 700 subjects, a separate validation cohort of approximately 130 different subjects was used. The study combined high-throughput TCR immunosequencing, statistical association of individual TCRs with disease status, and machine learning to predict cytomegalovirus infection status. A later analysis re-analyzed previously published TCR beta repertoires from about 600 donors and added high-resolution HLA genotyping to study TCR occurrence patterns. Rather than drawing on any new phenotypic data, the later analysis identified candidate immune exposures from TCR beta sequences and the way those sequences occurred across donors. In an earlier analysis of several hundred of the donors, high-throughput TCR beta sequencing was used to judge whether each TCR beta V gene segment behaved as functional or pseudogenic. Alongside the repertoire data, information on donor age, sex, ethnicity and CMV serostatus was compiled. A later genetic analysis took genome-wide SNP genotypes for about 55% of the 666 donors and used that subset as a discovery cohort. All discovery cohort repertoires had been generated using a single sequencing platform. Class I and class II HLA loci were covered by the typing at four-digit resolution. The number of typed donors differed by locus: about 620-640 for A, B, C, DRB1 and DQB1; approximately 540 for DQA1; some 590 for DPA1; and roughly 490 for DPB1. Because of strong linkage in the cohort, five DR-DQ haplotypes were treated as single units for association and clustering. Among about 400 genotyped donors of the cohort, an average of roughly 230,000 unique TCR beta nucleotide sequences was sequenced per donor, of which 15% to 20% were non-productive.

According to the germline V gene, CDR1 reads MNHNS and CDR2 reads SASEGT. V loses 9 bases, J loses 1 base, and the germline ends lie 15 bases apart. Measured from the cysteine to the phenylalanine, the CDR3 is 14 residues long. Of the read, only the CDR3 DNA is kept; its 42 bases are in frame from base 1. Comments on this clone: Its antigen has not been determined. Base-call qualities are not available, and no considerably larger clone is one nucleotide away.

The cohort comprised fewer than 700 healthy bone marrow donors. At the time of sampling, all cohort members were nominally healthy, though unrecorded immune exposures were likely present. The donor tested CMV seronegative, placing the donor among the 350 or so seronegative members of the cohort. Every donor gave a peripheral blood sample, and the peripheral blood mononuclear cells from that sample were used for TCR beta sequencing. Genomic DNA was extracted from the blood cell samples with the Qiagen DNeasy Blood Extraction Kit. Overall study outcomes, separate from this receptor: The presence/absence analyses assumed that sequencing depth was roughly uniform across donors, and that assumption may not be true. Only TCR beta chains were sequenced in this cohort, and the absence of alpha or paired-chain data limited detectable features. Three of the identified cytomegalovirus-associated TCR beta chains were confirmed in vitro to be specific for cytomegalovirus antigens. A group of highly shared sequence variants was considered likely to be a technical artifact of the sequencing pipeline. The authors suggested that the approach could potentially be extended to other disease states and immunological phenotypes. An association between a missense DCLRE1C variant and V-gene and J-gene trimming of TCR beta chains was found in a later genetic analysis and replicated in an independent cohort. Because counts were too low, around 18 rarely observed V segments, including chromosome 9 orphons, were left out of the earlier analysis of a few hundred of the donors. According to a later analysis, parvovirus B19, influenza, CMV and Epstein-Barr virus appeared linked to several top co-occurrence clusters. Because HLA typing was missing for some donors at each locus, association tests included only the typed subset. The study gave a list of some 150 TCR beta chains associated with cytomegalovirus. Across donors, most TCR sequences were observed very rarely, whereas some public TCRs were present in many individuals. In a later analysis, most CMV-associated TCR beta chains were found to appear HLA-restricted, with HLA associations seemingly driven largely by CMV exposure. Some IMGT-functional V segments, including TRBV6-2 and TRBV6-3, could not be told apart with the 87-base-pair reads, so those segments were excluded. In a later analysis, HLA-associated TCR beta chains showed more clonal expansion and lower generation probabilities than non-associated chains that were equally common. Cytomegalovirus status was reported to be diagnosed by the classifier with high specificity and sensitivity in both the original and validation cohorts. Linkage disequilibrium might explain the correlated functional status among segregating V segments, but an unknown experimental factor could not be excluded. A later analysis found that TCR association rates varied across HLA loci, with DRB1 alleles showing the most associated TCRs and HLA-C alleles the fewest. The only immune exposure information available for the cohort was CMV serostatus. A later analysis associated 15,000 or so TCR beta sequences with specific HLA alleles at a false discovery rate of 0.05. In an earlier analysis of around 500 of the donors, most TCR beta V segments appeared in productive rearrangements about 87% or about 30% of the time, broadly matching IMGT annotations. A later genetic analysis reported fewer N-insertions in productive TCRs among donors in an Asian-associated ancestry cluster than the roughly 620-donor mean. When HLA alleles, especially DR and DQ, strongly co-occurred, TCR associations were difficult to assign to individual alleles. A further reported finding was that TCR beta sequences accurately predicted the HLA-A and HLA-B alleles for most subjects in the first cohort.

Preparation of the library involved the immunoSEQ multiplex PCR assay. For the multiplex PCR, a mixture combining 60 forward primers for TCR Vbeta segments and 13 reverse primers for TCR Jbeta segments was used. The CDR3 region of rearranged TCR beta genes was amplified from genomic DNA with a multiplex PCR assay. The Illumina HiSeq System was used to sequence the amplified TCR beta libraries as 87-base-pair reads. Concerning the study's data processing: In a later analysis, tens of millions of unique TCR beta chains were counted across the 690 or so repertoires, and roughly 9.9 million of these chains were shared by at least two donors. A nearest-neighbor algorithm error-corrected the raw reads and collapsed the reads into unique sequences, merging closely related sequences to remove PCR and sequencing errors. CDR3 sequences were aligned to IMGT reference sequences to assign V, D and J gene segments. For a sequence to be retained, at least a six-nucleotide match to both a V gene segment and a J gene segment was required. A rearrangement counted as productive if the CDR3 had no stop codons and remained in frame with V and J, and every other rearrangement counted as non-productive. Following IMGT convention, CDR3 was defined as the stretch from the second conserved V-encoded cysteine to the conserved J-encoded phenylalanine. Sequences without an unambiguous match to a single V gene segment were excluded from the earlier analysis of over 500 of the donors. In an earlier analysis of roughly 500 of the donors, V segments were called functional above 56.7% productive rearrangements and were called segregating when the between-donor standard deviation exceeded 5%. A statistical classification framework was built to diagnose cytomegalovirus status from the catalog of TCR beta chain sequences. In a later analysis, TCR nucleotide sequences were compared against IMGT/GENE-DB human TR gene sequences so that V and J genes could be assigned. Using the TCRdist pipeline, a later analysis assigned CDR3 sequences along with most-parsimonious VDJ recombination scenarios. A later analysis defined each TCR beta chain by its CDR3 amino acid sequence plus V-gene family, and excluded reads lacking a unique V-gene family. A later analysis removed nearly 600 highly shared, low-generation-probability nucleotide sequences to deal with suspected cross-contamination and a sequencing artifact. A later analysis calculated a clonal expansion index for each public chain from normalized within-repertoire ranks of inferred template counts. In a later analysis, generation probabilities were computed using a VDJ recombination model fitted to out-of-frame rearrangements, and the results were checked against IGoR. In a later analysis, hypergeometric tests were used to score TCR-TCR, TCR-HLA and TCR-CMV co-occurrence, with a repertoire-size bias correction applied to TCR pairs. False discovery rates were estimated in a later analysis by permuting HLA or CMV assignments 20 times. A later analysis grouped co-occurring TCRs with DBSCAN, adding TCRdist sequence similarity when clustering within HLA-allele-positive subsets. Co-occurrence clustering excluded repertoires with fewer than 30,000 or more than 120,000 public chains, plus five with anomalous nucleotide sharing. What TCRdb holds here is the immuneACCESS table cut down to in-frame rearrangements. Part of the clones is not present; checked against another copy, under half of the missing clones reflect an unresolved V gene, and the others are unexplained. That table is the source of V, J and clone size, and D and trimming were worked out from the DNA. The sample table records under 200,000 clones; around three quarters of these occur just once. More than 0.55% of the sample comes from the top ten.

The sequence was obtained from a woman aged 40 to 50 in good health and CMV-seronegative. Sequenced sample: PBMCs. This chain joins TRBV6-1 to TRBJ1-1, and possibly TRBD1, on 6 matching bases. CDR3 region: CASTAGTQNTEAFF. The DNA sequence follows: TGTGCCAGTACAGCCGGGACACAGAACACTGAAGCTTTCTTT.